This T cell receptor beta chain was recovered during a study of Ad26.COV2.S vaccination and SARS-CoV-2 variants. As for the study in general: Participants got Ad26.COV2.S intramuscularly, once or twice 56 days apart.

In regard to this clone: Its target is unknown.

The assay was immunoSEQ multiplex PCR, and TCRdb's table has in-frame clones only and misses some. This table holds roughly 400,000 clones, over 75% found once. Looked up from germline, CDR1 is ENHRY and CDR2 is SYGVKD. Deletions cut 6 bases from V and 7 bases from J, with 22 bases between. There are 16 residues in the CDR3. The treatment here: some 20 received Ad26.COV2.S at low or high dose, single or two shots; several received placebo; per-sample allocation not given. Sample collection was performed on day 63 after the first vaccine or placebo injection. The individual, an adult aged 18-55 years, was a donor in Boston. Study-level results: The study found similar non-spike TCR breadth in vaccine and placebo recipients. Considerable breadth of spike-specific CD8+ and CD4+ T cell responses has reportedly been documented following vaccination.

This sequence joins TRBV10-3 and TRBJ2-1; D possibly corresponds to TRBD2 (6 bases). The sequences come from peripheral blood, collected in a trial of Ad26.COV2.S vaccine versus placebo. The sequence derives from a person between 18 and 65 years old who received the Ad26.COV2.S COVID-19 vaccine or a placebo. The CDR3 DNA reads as TGTGCCATCAGCCCTCTAGCCGGGAGTGGGTTGAATGAGCAGTTCTTC. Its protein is CAISPLAGSGLNEQFF.